This section outlines one T cell receptor (beta chain) sequence together with its context. What it binds is not known. With a J-beta primer mix and a sample-barcoded 5' primer, a second PCR ran roughly 6 to 11 cycles. TCRdb reprocessed the 5' RACE reads with MiXCR, giving one entry per CDR3 protein. The sample includes roughly 1,500,000 distinct CDR3 sequences, approximately 42% of them seen just once. This entry is derived from a study of blood T cells in healthy people across ages. Across the study: Capture via template switching afforded approximately one barcoded beta molecule per two T cells.

The length of the CDR3 is 16 residues. Germline V CDR1 and CDR2: SGHTA, FQGNSA. Trimming left V 5 bases short and J 1 base short, with 16 bases between. Study observations and caveats: The unknown donor CMV status may have confounded expanded clonotype changes.

This sequence joins TRBV7-2 and TRBJ2-3; possibly TRBD2 for D (6 bases). The sequenced sample consisted of blood. The sequence was obtained from a woman between 18 and 30 years old in good health. The CDR3 sequence: CASSPSGSSRTDTQYF. The DNA of the CDR3 is TGTGCCAGCAGCCCGTCCGGGAGCTCACGCACAGATACGCAGTATTTT.